The table lists the clone carrying this T cell receptor beta chain with a few counts. A read error may produce the germline difference seen at one junction end. Germline CDR1 reads SSHAT; CDR2 reads FNYEAQ (reference sequence). The length of the CDR3 is 15 residues. This sample stems from a study of STAT5B mutations in CD4+ large granular lymphocyte leukemia. The method was immunoSEQ multiplex PCR; TCRdb's version includes in-frame clones alone and lacks a portion of them. The top ten hold about 1.5% of the sample, which has roughly 48,000 clones, about 70% seen once. This clonotype was obtained from a human donor in good health. Sequenced material: CD4+ T cells from blood buffy coats. The rearrangement links TRBV7-7 to TRBJ2-5; TRBD1 agrees at 8 bases. This chain's CDR3 is CASSLLQGAGETQYF. The CDR3 DNA sequence: TGTGCTAGCAGCTTACTTCAGGGGGCGGGAGAGACCCAGTACTTC.